Sequencing of this T cell receptor beta chain was carried out in a study of spatial heterogeneity in lung cancer (dated by TCRdb to the late 2010s). Background for the entire study: Donors were 72 patients with early-stage, untreated non-small cell lung cancer from the lung TRACERx cohort. Follow-up PBMC samples were sequenced whenever available, with a median time to follow-up of about 24 months after resection. Beta-chain transcripts were consistently detected in greater numbers than alpha-chain transcripts, which likely reflected higher beta-chain transcript abundance. In the raw uncorrected reads, each unique combination of TCR and UMI appeared more than ten times on average. The study quantitatively compared TCR alpha and beta repertoires across multiple tumor regions, matched nontumor lung and blood in non-small cell lung cancer. Nonsynonymous mutation counts, determined by whole-exome sequencing of tumor tissue, were related to TCR repertoire features. At surgery, both alpha and beta chains were TCR-sequenced in over 200 tumor regions, approximately 64 matched nontumor lung samples and just over 55 PBMC samples. On the study overall, not on this receptor specifically: Ubiquitous expanded tumor TCRs showed up in blood more often at tumor resection than at routine follow-up. Confirming at a functional level the hypothesis that regional TCRs recognize regional mutations was considered to require additional single-cell paired TCR alpha and beta sequencing. Comparisons of baseline and follow-up blood repertoires included only 11 to 15 patients.

This clonotype has a handful of counts. No cognate antigen has been identified for it. No qualities accompany the bases; no much larger clone lies one base away. This sample's time point label indicates: blood at routine non-recurrence follow-up after resection. For TCR sequencing, whole RNA was extracted from tumor and nontumor lung tissue, or from cryopreserved PBMC samples, and no cell sorting was done. Only patients for whom sufficient RNA was available from at least two tumor regions were selected for TCR sequencing. The library was made by 5' RACE. TCRdb lists the instrument as NextSeq 500. The TCR library protocol attached a unique molecular identifier to each TCR cDNA molecule to allow correction of PCR and sequencing errors. Per the authors' processing: Decombinator tools were used for TCR identification, UMI-based error correction and CDR3 extraction. TCRs above a frequency of 2 per 1,000, corresponding to the top 1% of the tumor frequency distribution, were defined as expanded. Renyi diversity was computed with the R vegan package after each repertoire had been subsampled 100 times to 5,000 TCRs. CDR3 similarity networks were built from amino acid triplet string-kernel similarity, with CDR3s being connected when pairwise similarity was above 0.82. TCRdb's own reprocessing of the public reads used fastp at Q25 and MiXCR and kept productive beta chains. All rows with the same CDR3 protein become a single entry with the most common DNA and genes. In this record, the V and J calls reflect TCRdb's handling and not the investigators' own analysis. The sample table records around 110,000 distinct CDR3 sequences; roughly an eighth of these occur just once. The top ten hold approximately 15% of the sample.

The sequencing here drew on PBMCs, taken at follow-up. The sequence was collected from a male donor with early-stage non-small cell lung cancer.

DNA sequence: TGCAGTGCTGTCCCCGGGACTAGCGGGGTCATAGGGGGCAATGAGCAGTTCTTC. This sequence encodes CSAVPGTSGVIGGNEQFF. Recombination connected TRBV20-1 to TRBJ2-1, with 13 bases matching TRBD2. The germline V end is reduced by 5 bases and the J end by 6 bases; junction bases left unmatched: 16. Counted from cysteine to phenylalanine, this CDR3 has 18 amino acids. The read is trimmed to its CDR3 DNA, 54 bases read in frame from base 1. The germline V gene (reference sequence) sets CDR1 to DFQATT and CDR2 to SNEGSKA.